Presented here are 31 T cell receptor beta chains from one specimen sequenced in a study of cytomegalovirus exposure and HLA in healthy donors. Primers for the PCR totalled 60 Vbeta and 13 Jbeta. Here immunoSEQ multiplex PCR was the method, and the copy in TCRdb shows in-frame clones only, minus some. The table has 110,000 or so clones, around 82% seen once. The sequenced material came from PBMCs. These receptors were taken from a woman younger than 45 in good health and CMV-seropositive.

This rearrangement joins TRBV7-6 to TRBJ1-1; D unclear. V was pared by 5 bases and J by 4 bases, with 8 bases between. CDR1 is SGHVS and CDR2 is FNYEAQ in the germline V gene. CDR3 length: 12 residues. Written as DNA, the CDR3 is TGTGCCAGCAGCCTACCAGGCACTGAAGCTTTCTTT. It yields the protein CASSLPGTEAFF.

The rearrangement links TRBV30 to TRBJ2-1; D is perhaps TRBD2 (6 bases). V was cut by 3 bases and J by 8 bases, with 14 bases left in between. Germline V gene data show CDR1 as GTSNPN and CDR2 as SVGIG (reference sequence). This CDR3 contains 13 residues. The chain's CDR3 is CAWSTRGFDEQFF. The CDR3 coding sequence is TGTGCCTGGAGCACTCGGGGGTTCGATGAGCAGTTCTTC.

The chain employs TRBV19 and TRBJ1-2; D is unresolved. V gave up 9 bases and J gave up 2 bases, with 13 bases separating them. In germline, CDR1 is LNHDA, CDR2 SQIVND (reference sequence). The CDR3 runs to 13 residues. CDR3 DNA sequence: TGTGCCAGCCGAGCGAGGGAGAACTATGGCTACACCTTC. This sequence encodes CASRARENYGYTF. Looking up the rest from reference TRBV19 and TRBJ1-2 gives the full variable domain: DGGITQSPKYLFRKEGQNVTLSCEQNLNHDAMYWYRQDPGQGLRLIYYSQIVNDFQKGDIAEGYSVSREKKESFPLTVTSAQKNPTAFYLCASRARENYGYTFGSGTRLTVV.

This clone showed up just a few times. The V gene is TRBV7-9, the J gene TRBJ2-2; 8 bases match TRBD2. Germline CDR1 reads SEHNR; CDR2 reads FQNEAQ (reference sequence). This CDR3 contains 14 residues. The V gene end was trimmed by 5 bases and the J gene end by 8 bases; junction bases not matched to a gene: 7. CDR3 DNA: TGTGCCAGCAGCCTCCAGCGGGAGTCGGGGGAGCTGTTTTTT. Translating gives CASSLQRESGELFF.

V gene TRBV9 combines with J gene TRBJ1-2; 8 bases are shared with TRBD1. V was pared by 6 bases and J by 2 bases, with 9 bases of the junction left unmatched. CDR3 length: 15 amino acids. Germline values: CDR1 SGDLS, CDR2 YYNGEE. CDR3 coding DNA: TGTGCCAGCAACTCTTGGGCAGGGGGCAACTATGGCTACACCTTC. This sequence encodes CASNSWAGGNYGYTF.

This clone has only a few counts. The rearrangement links TRBV7-9 to TRBJ2-7; the D gene is possibly TRBD2 (7 bases). Trimming cost V 5 bases and J 7 bases, with 15 bases left between them. Germline lookup yields CDR1 SEHNR and CDR2 FQNEAQ (reference sequence). This CDR3 comprises 13 residues. The DNA for the CDR3 is TGTGCCAGCAGCCCTAGGGGGGGGCTTGAGCAGTACTTC. Its protein is CASSPRGGLEQYF.

CDR3 residues: CASTQVRGNNSPLHF. The CDR3 DNA follows: TGTGCCAGCACCCAGGTGAGGGGGAATAATTCACCCCTCCACTTT. The chain has TRBV6-6 and TRBJ1-6, with D possibly matching TRBD1 (6 bases). The CDR3 consists of 15 residues. Germline CDR1 MNHNY, CDR2 SVGAGI (reference sequence). Trimming removed 7 bases at V and 5 bases at J, with 15 bases between.

The chain carries TRBV28 and TRBJ1-2; no firm D call. Per the germline V gene, CDR1 is MDHEN and CDR2 is SYDVKM. The CDR3 length is 11 residues. Trimming shortened V by 6 bases and J by 2 bases, and 4 bases separated the two germline ends. CDR3 protein: CASSENYGYTF. CDR3 sequence (DNA): TGTGCCAGCAGCGAGAACTATGGCTACACCTTC.

The V gene is TRBV4-1, the J gene TRBJ2-3, with D maybe TRBD2 (5 bases). V lost 4 bases and J lost 8, with 16 bases in between. The CDR3 totals 14 residues. The germline gives CDR1 MGHRA, CDR2 YSYEKL. CDR3 in DNA: TGCGCCAGCAGCCTCCCGGTAGGAGGCGGTACGCAGTATTTT. It is translated as CASSLPVGGGTQYF.

This clone was counted between two and nine times. The chain carries TRBV6-6 and TRBJ2-1; 10 bases agree with TRBD1. After removal of 4 bases from V and 5 bases from J, the junction contained 5 bases not matched to a gene. The CDR3 runs 15 residues. CDR1 is MNHNY and CDR2 is SVGAGI in the germline V gene (reference sequence). The CDR3, as DNA: TGTGCCAGCAGTTCACCGGGACAGGGGAACAATGAGCAGTTCTTC. Translating gives CASSSPGQGNNEQFF.

This sequence joins TRBV30 and TRBJ2-7; D gene unclear. Trimming took off 3 bases at V and 6 bases at J, with 15 bases between the two ends. Germline CDR1 reads GTSNPN; CDR2 reads SVGIG (reference sequence). CDR3 length: 13 amino acids. CDR3 amino acids: CAWSLGAHGEQYF. The DNA for the CDR3 is TGTGCCTGGAGCCTCGGTGCCCACGGCGAGCAGTACTTC.

To note about this clone: One end of the junction does not line up with germline, which may come from a read error. The same CDR3 arises from other DNA sequences in this sample as well. The CDR3, as DNA: TGCGCTAGCAGCGGGACTAGCGGGCCCCTCGGCACGCAGTATTTT. Residues: CASSGTSGPLGTQYF. This chain connects TRBV5-1 to TRBJ2-3; 12 bases align to TRBD2. CDR1 and CDR2 from the germline V gene are SGHRS and YFSETQ. The length of the CDR3 is 15 residues.

The J gene is TRBJ2-7, the V gene TRBV5-4, with TRBD1 identical over 8 bases. Germline V gene lookup returns CDR1 SGHNT and CDR2 YYREEE (reference sequence). V was pared by 4 bases and J by 6 bases, with 6 bases of the junction left unmatched. The CDR3 is 13 residues long. CDR3 in amino acids: CASSHTGGSEQYF. CDR3 sequence (DNA): TGTGCCAGCAGCCACACAGGGGGAAGCGAGCAGTACTTC.

The chain combines TRBV27 with TRBJ2-5; D remains ambiguous. V was trimmed by 7 bases and J by 2 bases, leaving 17 bases between them. The CDR3 spans 15 residues. The germline gives CDR1 MNHEY, CDR2 SMNVEV (reference sequence). In DNA, the CDR3 is TGTGCCAGCATCCTCGCCCCTACCCAACAAGAGACCCAGTACTTC. Amino acid sequence: CASILAPTQQETQYF.

The rearrangement links TRBV19 to TRBJ2-5, with TRBD2 matching 9 bases. CDR1 LNHDA and CDR2 SQIVND come from the germline V gene (reference sequence). V shed 10 bases and J 5 bases; nucleotides not matched to a gene: 17. This CDR3 contains 16 residues. In DNA form, the CDR3 reads TGTGCCATTCTGGTAGAGGTAGCGGGGGTGGGGGAGACCCAGTACTTC. It translates to CAILVEVAGVGETQYF.

Worth noting for this clone: Germline and junction disagree at one end, which may indicate a read error. The sample has other DNA sequences that encode this CDR3 too. The CDR3 DNA follows: TGCGCCAGCATCAAACAACTAGAACCCTCCTACAATGAGCAGTTCTTC. It encodes CASIKQLEPSYNEQFF. The chain has TRBV7-8 and TRBJ2-1, with D perhaps TRBD2 (5 bases). The germline CDR1 and CDR2 sequences are SGHVS and FQNEAQ. The CDR3 loop spans 16 amino acids.

In this sample, this clone turned up once. This sequence joins TRBV6-1 and TRBJ2-1; D unclear. Germline loops: CDR1 MNHNS, CDR2 SASEGT. The CDR3 length is 12 residues. Trimming removed 4 bases at V and 9 bases at J, with 10 bases between. For the CDR3, the DNA is TGTGCCAGCAGTGCCTTGGCTGGTGAGCAGTTCTTC. Amino acid sequence: CASSALAGEQFF.

The chain has TRBV5-1 and TRBJ1-5, with D perhaps matching TRBD1 (5 bases). Germline assignment: CDR1 SGHRS and CDR2 YFSETQ. V was shortened by 3 bases and J by 3 bases, with 13 bases between the two germline ends. This CDR3 contains 15 residues. The CDR3 here is CASSSTDSLNQPQHF. DNA for the CDR3: TGCGCCAGCAGCTCTACCGACAGCCTCAATCAGCCCCAGCATTTT.

This clone was recorded only once. The rearrangement joins TRBV18 to TRBJ2-5, with 14 bases fitting TRBD2. CDR1 and CDR2 from the germline V gene are KGHSH and LQKENI. After removal of 3 bases from V and 2 bases from J, the junction contained 2 bases not matched to a gene. The length of the CDR3 is 16 residues. CDR3 region: CASSPGLAGGQETQYF. The CDR3 DNA is TGTGCCAGCTCACCCGGACTAGCGGGAGGACAAGAGACCCAGTACTTC.

V and J are TRBV25-1 and TRBJ1-5, with D unclear. Germline V gene data show CDR1 as MGHDK and CDR2 as SYGVNS. Deletions cut 2 bases from V and 4 bases from J, with 9 bases between. The CDR3 runs to 14 residues. The CDR3 DNA is TGTGCCAGCAGTGAACTTGACTATAATCAGCCCCAGCATTTT. Its translation: CASSELDYNQPQHF. Combining the CDR3 with reference TRBV25-1 and TRBJ1-5 gives the whole variable domain EADIYQTPRYLVIGTGKKITLECSQTMGHDKMYWYQQDPGMELHLIHYSYGVNSTEKGDLSSESTVSRIRTEHFPLTLESARPSHTSQYLCASSELDYNQPQHFGDGTRLSIL.

This clone was counted once. The chain combines TRBV5-6 with TRBJ1-3; no reliable D call. Germline assignment: CDR1 SGHDT and CDR2 YYEEEE. Trimming shortened V by 4 bases and J by 0 bases, and 5 bases separated the two germline ends. The CDR3 sequence is 13 residues long. CDR3 residues: CASSLPSGNTIYF. For the CDR3, the DNA is TGTGCCAGCAGCCTTCCCTCTGGAAACACCATATATTTT.

This chain links TRBV7-9 with TRBJ1-5; TRBD1 matches 7 bases. Germline lookup yields CDR1 SEHNR and CDR2 FQNEAQ (reference sequence). J lost 7 bases, V lost 3 bases, and 0 bases had no gene match. The CDR3 runs 12 residues. The CDR3: CASSFRGQPQHF. The CDR3, as DNA: TGTGCCAGCAGCTTCAGGGGGCAGCCCCAGCATTTT.

The V and J genes are TRBV5-1 and TRBJ2-3, with 12 bases that match TRBD2. With 1 base clipped from V and 5 bases from J, the junction kept 5 bases outside the gene matches. Germline CDR1 is SGHRS and CDR2 is YFSETQ. The CDR3 runs 16 residues. DNA for the CDR3: TGCGCCAGCAGCTTGTACCTAGCGGGAGGGAAAGATACGCAGTATTTT. This encodes CASSLYLAGGKDTQYF.

This chain uses TRBV29-1 with TRBJ2-1, with 9 bases aligning to TRBD2. CDR3 size: 15 residues. V trimming: 6 bases; J trimming: 0 bases; junction bases outside the gene matches: 6. The germline CDR1 and CDR2 sequences are SQVTM and ANQGSEA. Here the CDR3 reads CSVRLAASSYNEQFF. The CDR3, as DNA: TGCAGCGTCCGACTAGCGGCCAGCTCCTACAATGAGCAGTTCTTC.

The V and J genes are TRBV19 and TRBJ2-7, with 7 bases that match TRBD1. The trim removed 6 bases at V and 4 bases at J, leaving 9 bases unmatched. Germline CDR1 and CDR2: LNHDA and SQIVND (reference sequence). The CDR3 loop spans 14 amino acids. The CDR3 here is CASSPGTVSYEQYF. The CDR3 DNA is TGTGCCAGTAGCCCGGGGACAGTCTCTTACGAGCAGTACTTC.

There are a few counts of this clone. The chain uses TRBV5-4 and TRBJ2-5, with a weak D call TRBD2 (5 bases). The CDR3 runs 12 residues. V lost 1 base to trimming and J lost 5 bases, with 6 bases between them. Germline assignment: CDR1 SGHNT and CDR2 YYREEE (reference sequence). The CDR3: CASSLPGETQYF. CDR3 nucleotide sequence: TGTGCCAGCAGCTTGCCGGGGGAGACCCAGTACTTC.

This clone was seen a single time. V usage is TRBV14 and J usage is TRBJ2-1, with TRBD2 identical over 8 bases. The CDR3 has 16 residues. Germline CDR1 and CDR2: SGHDN and FVKESK. V lost 3 bases to trimming and J lost 3 bases; unmatched junction nucleotides: 7. CDR3 loop: CASSQGTGGDYNEQFF. DNA of the CDR3: TGTGCCAGCAGCCAGGGGACCGGGGGGGACTACAATGAGCAGTTCTTC.

This clone was recorded a few times. The chain recombines TRBV5-1 with TRBJ1-3; possibly TRBD1 for D (6 bases). This CDR3 has 16 residues. Trimming took off 1 base at V and 1 base at J, with 12 bases between the two ends. From germline, CDR1 is SGHRS and CDR2 YFSETQ. The chain's CDR3 is CASSLWGQGSGNTIYF. DNA for the CDR3: TGCGCCAGCAGCTTGTGGGGGCAGGGATCTGGAAACACCATATATTTT. The full variable domain, with the rest looked up from reference TRBV5-1 and TRBJ1-3, is KAGVTQTPRYLIKTRGQQVTLSCSPISGHRSVSWYQQTPGQGLQFLFEYFSETQRNKGNFPGRFSGRQFSNSRSEMNVSTLELGDSALYLCASSLWGQGSGNTIYFGEGSWLTVV.

The genes are TRBV7-9 and TRBJ2-3, with TRBD2 matching over 11 bases. The CDR3 has 18 residues. Trimming removed 3 bases from V and 2 bases from J; junction bases left unmatched: 10. From germline, CDR1 is SEHNR and CDR2 FQNEAQ (reference sequence). The CDR3 DNA sequence: TGTGCCAGCAGCTTTAAAGTGGGACTAGCGGAAAACACAGATACGCAGTATTTT. It codes for CASSFKVGLAENTDTQYF.

The rearrangement links TRBV5-1 to TRBJ2-3; 9 nucleotides agree with TRBD2. Germline CDR1 is SGHRS and CDR2 is YFSETQ. CDR3 length equals 15 residues. The V segment lost 4 bases and the J segment 4 bases; nucleotides outside the gene matches: 7. CDR3 nucleotides: TGCGCCAGCAGCCCCTATAGCGGGGGTGCAGATACGCAGTATTTT. Its translation is CASSPYSGGADTQYF.

The chain recombines TRBV5-1 with TRBJ1-5; 9 bases are a match to TRBD1. Germline lookup yields CDR1 SGHRS and CDR2 YFSETQ. V lost 4 bases and J lost 7; bases outside the gene matches: 18. The length of the CDR3 is 18 residues. This CDR3 is CASSRTPGQGISGQPQHF. The CDR3 DNA sequence: TGCGCCAGCAGCCGGACCCCGGGACAGGGTATTAGCGGACAGCCCCAGCATTTT.